This T cell receptor (beta chain) was obtained from a study of spatial heterogeneity in lung cancer (dated by TCRdb to 2018 to 2020). Notes on the research overall: The donors were more than 65 patients from the lung TRACERx cohort who had early-stage, untreated non-small cell lung cancer. Both alpha and beta chains were TCR-sequenced in samples taken at surgery, namely 220 tumor regions, roughly 64 matched nontumor lung samples and about 54 PBMC samples. TCR repertoire features were related to nonsynonymous mutation counts determined by whole-exome sequencing of tumor tissue. In the raw uncorrected reads, each unique combination of TCR and UMI appeared more than ten times on average. In non-small cell lung cancer, the study quantitatively compared TCR alpha and beta repertoires across several tumor regions, matched nontumor lung, and blood. Beta-chain transcripts were consistently detected in greater numbers than alpha-chain transcripts, which likely reflected higher beta-chain transcript abundance. Follow-up PBMC samples were sequenced whenever available, with a median time to follow-up of around 24 months after resection.

V sheds 9 bases and J sheds 7 bases, leaving 16 bases between their ends. As encoded in the germline V gene, CDR1 is ENHRY while CDR2 is SYGVKD. The CDR3 covers 14 residues, taking in both the cysteine and the phenylalanine. Kept here is only the CDR3 DNA, which spans 42 bases and is read in frame from base 1. As concerns this clonotype: Its antigen has not been determined. No per-base quality is available; no much larger clone lies one base away.

Results the study describes overall, beyond this receptor: Only 14 patients were included in comparisons of baseline and follow-up blood repertoires. Ubiquitous expanded tumor TCRs were detected in blood more often at tumor resection than at routine follow-up. Confirming at a functional level the hypothesis that regional TCRs recognize regional mutations was considered to require additional single-cell paired TCR alpha and beta sequencing.

Receptor libraries were prepared by 5' RACE. The sequencer listed for this sample is NextSeq 500. In the TCR library protocol, a unique molecular identifier was attached to each TCR cDNA molecule so that PCR and sequencing errors could be corrected. In the original analysis: TCR identification, UMI-based error correction and CDR3 extraction were performed with Decombinator tools. TCRs above a frequency of 2 per 1,000, corresponding to the top 1% of the tumor frequency distribution, were defined as expanded. Renyi diversity was calculated using the R vegan package after each repertoire was subsampled 100 times to 5,000 TCRs. To build CDR3 similarity networks, amino acid triplet string-kernel similarity was used, and CDR3s were connected when their pairwise similarity was above 0.82. Clones were called with MiXCR by TCRdb after fastp trimmed the public reads at Q25, and only in-frame beta chains were retained. Rows merge per CDR3 protein into single entries with the most common DNA and genes. V and J calls and clone size were set by TCRdb, not the authors. This sample comprises some 110,000 distinct CDR3 sequences, more than 9% of them detected only once. The ten largest make up about 15% of the sample.

The time point tag for this specimen amounts to: blood at routine non-recurrence follow-up after resection. For TCR sequencing, whole RNA was extracted from tumor and nontumor lung tissue, or from cryopreserved PBMC samples, and no cell sorting was done. A patient was chosen for TCR sequencing only when enough RNA was available from at least two tumor regions. This sample comprised PBMCs, obtained at follow-up. Here the chain combines TRBV10-3 and TRBJ1-6; the D gene is perhaps TRBD1, on 5 matching bases. This sequence was found in a male donor with early-stage non-small cell lung cancer. The CDR3 region: CAIARLGTNSPLHF. The DNA sequence follows: TGTGCCATAGCCAGACTGGGGACGAATTCACCCCTCCACTTT.